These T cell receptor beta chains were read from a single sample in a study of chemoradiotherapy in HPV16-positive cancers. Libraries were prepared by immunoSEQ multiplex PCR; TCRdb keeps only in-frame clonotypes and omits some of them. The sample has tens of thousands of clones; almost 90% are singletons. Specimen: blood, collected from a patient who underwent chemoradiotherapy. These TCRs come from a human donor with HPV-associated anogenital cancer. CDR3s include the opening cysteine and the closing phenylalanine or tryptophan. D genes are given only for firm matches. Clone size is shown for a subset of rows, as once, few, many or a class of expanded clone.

CASRPRDRANEKLFF	TGTGCCAGCAGGCCTCGGGACAGGGCAAATGAAAAACTGTTTTTT	TRBD1	TRBJ1-4	.	TRBV7-9
CASSILQNEQYF	TGTGCCAGCAGTATCCTTCAGAACGAGCAGTACTTC	.	TRBJ2-7	few	TRBV13
CASSLDMPGSAWTDTQYF	TGTGCCAGCAGCCTCGACATGCCAGGATCGGCGTGGACAGATACGCAGTATTTT	.	TRBJ2-3	.	TRBV4-2
CSVEVVPGGNSYGYTF	TGCAGCGTTGAAGTGGTGCCCGGTGGGAACTCCTATGGCTACACCTTC	.	TRBJ1-2	.	TRBV29-1
CASSGRGMNTEAFF	TGTGCCAGCAGCGGACGGGGCATGAACACTGAAGCTTTCTTT	.	TRBJ1-1	.	TRBV28
CASSSYKMNYGYTF	TGTGCCAGCAGTTCATATAAGATGAACTATGGCTACACCTTC	.	TRBJ1-2	.	TRBV28
CASSSDETRGQGAQGGNTEAFF	TGCGCCAGCAGCTCCGACGAAACGCGGGGACAGGGGGCCCAGGGCGGTAACACTGAAGCTTTCTTT	TRBD1	TRBJ1-1	.	TRBV5-1
CASSGGGVGQYF	TGTGCCAGCAGTGGGGGGGGCGTTGGGCAGTACTTC	.	TRBJ2-7	once	TRBV2
CASSLQGSTEAFF	TGTGCCAGCAGCCTACAGGGGTCCACTGAAGCTTTCTTT	TRBD1	TRBJ1-1	.	TRBV7-9
CASSLQDQETQYF	TGTGCCAGCAGCTTACAGGATCAAGAGACCCAGTACTTC	.	TRBJ2-5	.	TRBV14
CASSLAQGANNEQFF	TGTGCCAGCAGCTTGGCCCAGGGGGCAAACAATGAGCAGTTCTTC	TRBD1	TRBJ2-1	.	TRBV5-4
CASSTQSGRAKDEQFF	TGTGCCAGCAGCACTCAAAGCGGGAGGGCCAAGGATGAGCAGTTCTTC	TRBD2	TRBJ2-1	.	TRBV28
CASSLANSPLHF	TGTGCCAGCAGCTTAGCGAACTCACCCCTCCACTTT	.	TRBJ1-6	.	TRBV7-8
CASLSGRGSYEQYF	TGTGCCAGTCTATCAGGGAGAGGGTCCTACGAGCAGTACTTC	.	TRBJ2-7	.	TRBV25-1
CASSLGGTGGWGYTF	TGCGCCAGCAGCTTAGGCGGGACAGGGGGCTGGGGCTACACCTTC	TRBD1	TRBJ1-2	.	TRBV5-1
CASSDQTNYGYTF	TGTGCCAGCAGTGATCAAACTAACTATGGCTACACCTTC	.	TRBJ1-2	few	TRBV6-6
CASSPQGRRGATQYF	TGTGCCAGCAGCCCGCAGGGACGGCGGGGCGCGACCCAGTACTTC	.	TRBJ2-5	.	TRBV11-2
CASRGMGDIQETQYF	TGTGCCAGCAGGGGGATGGGGGATATTCAAGAGACCCAGTACTTC	.	TRBJ2-5	.	TRBV28
CAWSQPGPSYEQYF	TGTGCCTGGAGTCAACCGGGACCGAGCTACGAGCAGTACTTC	.	TRBJ2-7	.	TRBV30
CASSLGQYTYEQYF	TGTGCCAGCAGCTTAGGGCAGTACACCTACGAGCAGTACTTC	.	TRBJ2-7	.	TRBV5-6
CASSLLGFRGEAFF	TGTGCCAGCAGCTTACTAGGTTTCAGAGGTGAAGCTTTCTTT	.	TRBJ1-1	.	TRBV7-6
CASSIEGETGVQPQHF	TGTGCCAGTAGTATAGAAGGGGAGACAGGGGTTCAGCCCCAGCATTTT	TRBD1	TRBJ1-5	once	TRBV19
CASSFGQGVNSPLHF	TGTGCCAGCAGTTTCGGACAGGGGGTTAATTCACCCCTCCACTTT	TRBD1	TRBJ1-6	.	TRBV6-5